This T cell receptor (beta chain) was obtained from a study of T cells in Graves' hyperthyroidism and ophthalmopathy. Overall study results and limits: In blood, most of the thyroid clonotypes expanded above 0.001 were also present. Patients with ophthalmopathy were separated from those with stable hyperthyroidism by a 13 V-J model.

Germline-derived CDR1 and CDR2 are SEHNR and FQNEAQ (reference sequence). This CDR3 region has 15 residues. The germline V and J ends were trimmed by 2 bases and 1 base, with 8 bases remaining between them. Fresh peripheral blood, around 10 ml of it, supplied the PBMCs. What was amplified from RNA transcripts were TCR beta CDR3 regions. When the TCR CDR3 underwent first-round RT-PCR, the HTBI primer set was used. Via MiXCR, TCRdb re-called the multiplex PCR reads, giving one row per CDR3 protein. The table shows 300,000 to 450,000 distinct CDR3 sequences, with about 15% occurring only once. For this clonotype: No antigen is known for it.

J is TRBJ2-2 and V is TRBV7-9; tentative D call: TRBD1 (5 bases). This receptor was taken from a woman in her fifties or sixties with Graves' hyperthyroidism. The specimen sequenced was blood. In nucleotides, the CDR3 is TGTGCCAGCAGCTTAATCCAGGGGAACACCGGGGAGCTGTTTTTT. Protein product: CASSLIQGNTGELFF.